This note documents a single T cell receptor beta chain sequence. These data are taken from a study of T cell responses to AZD1222 COVID-19 vaccine. Looking at the study overall: Pooling covered second doses at about 4 or about 12 weeks.

Only in-frame clones appear in the TCRdb table, and some are missing; sequencing was by immunoSEQ multiplex PCR. The sample holds 75,000 to 90,000 clones, under 90% seen once. The CDR3 runs 17 residues. With 0 bases clipped from V and 2 bases from J, the junction kept 8 bases outside the gene matches. The germline gives CDR1 SGDLS, CDR2 YYNGEE. The TCR sequence derives from an adult in good health. This sequence joins TRBV9 and TRBJ2-1; TRBD2 matches 7 bases. This specimen consisted of peripheral blood, obtained on day 0 of AZD1222 vaccination. In DNA form, the CDR3 reads TGTGCCAGCAGCGTAGGGGTACGACTAGCCCCCTACAATGAGCAGTTCTTC. It encodes CASSVGVRLAPYNEQFF.